The 19 T cell receptor beta chains given below trace back to one sample, sequenced in a study of chemoradiotherapy in HPV16-positive cancers. Clones were sequenced by immunoSEQ multiplex PCR, and TCRdb holds only the in-frame ones, with some missing. The sample consists of about 2,000 clones, about nine tenths of them appearing once. The source was tumor tissue, collected from a patient who underwent chemoradiotherapy. The receptor source for this set is a human donor with HPV-associated anogenital cancer.

This clone came up once. The V and J genes are TRBV29-1 and TRBJ1-1; perhaps TRBD1 as D (6 bases). Germline CDR1 is SQVTM and CDR2 is ANQGSEA. V was clipped by 7 bases and J by 6 bases, with 15 bases between them. The CDR3 runs 12 residues. The CDR3 is CSGGGGTAEAFF. DNA of the CDR3: TGCAGCGGAGGGGGGGGGACCGCTGAAGCTTTCTTT.

The chain carries TRBV11-2 and TRBJ1-1; unclear D gene. The CDR3 length is 13 residues. The ends were cut back, 1 base at V and 0 bases at J, with 3 bases in the middle. The germline V gene encodes CDR1 SGHAT and CDR2 FQNNGV. CDR3 DNA: TGTGCCAGCAGCTTAGGAGTGAACACTGAAGCTTTCTTT. Protein product: CASSLGVNTEAFF.

The J gene is TRBJ2-2, the V gene TRBV11-2, with 7 bases that match TRBD2. The CDR3 has 16 residues. Germline CDR1 SGHAT, CDR2 FQNNGV. Germline trimming cut 5 bases from V and 0 bases from J; bases unmatched to any gene: 6. The CDR3 region has the DNA TGTGCCAGCAGCATCTCGACTAGCCCGAACACCGGGGAGCTGTTTTTT. Its translation is CASSISTSPNTGELFF.

CDR3: CASSPTGLEPQHF. In DNA form, the CDR3 reads TGTGCCAGCAGTCCGACAGGGCTGGAGCCCCAGCATTTT. V is TRBV6-1 and J is TRBJ1-5, with 7 nucleotides matching TRBD1. V shed 5 bases and J 8 bases; nucleotides not matched to a gene: 6. CDR1 and CDR2 (germline): MNHNS, SASEGT. The CDR3 consists of 13 residues.

This clone was found a few times. CDR3 sequence reads: CATSDGSQPQHF. CDR3 sequence (DNA): TGTGCCACTTCGGATGGGTCGCAGCCCCAGCATTTT. V and J are TRBV19 and TRBJ1-5; D gene ambiguous. Germline-derived CDR1 and CDR2 are LNHDA and SQIVND (reference sequence). The germline V and J ends were trimmed by 10 bases and 7 bases, with 14 bases remaining between them. This CDR3 has 12 amino acids. Filled out from reference TRBV19 and TRBJ1-5, the complete variable domain reads DGGITQSPKYLFRKEGQNVTLSCEQNLNHDAMYWYRQDPGQGLRLIYYSQIVNDFQKGDIAEGYSVSREKKESFPLTVTSAQKNPTAFYLCATSDGSQPQHFGDGTRLSIL.

The chain has TRBV27 and TRBJ2-7, with TRBD2 identical over 8 bases. CDR1 and CDR2 from the germline V gene are MNHEY and SMNVEV (reference sequence). CDR3 size: 15 residues. Trimming cost V 6 bases and J 4 bases; bases outside gene matches: 11. The CDR3 nucleotides are TGTGCCAGCAGCCTCATGCCGGGACTAGAGTACGAGCAGTACTTC. It encodes CASSLMPGLEYEQYF.

This chain joins TRBV2 and TRBJ1-1; no clear D. The germline CDR1 and CDR2 sequences are SNHLY and FYNNEI. V was pared by 4 bases and J by 8 bases, with 8 bases between. This CDR3 has 11 amino acids. The CDR3 is CASSVLPEAFF. The CDR3 DNA reads TGTGCCAGCAGTGTCCTACCCGAAGCTTTCTTT.

This chain joins TRBV10-3 and TRBJ2-3; D call uncertain. This CDR3 contains 14 residues. Deletions cut 6 bases from V and 2 bases from J, with 12 bases between. Germline values: CDR1 ENHRY, CDR2 SYGVKD. The CDR3 spells CAIRLSGTTDTQYF. The CDR3 nucleotides read TGTGCCATCAGGCTGTCCGGAACCACAGATACGCAGTATTTT.

This rearrangement joins TRBV5-1 to TRBJ1-4; perhaps TRBD1 as D (5 bases). The CDR3 is made up of 14 amino acids. V was shortened by 1 base and J by 7 bases, with 11 bases between the two germline ends. Germline CDR1 is SGHRS and CDR2 is YFSETQ. Here the CDR3 DNA reads TGCGCCAGCAGCTTGACGATAAGGGGTGAAAAACTGTTTTTT. This gives the protein CASSLTIRGEKLFF.

This CDR3 reads CASSPYTGELFF. CDR3 sequence (DNA): TGCGCCAGCAGTCCCTACACCGGGGAGCTGTTTTTT. This chain uses TRBV23-1 with TRBJ2-2; D is unresolved. Being an ORF, TRBV23-1 has a function that is uncertain. The CDR3 is 12 amino acids. V was trimmed by 4 bases and J by 3 bases, leaving 3 bases between them.

The rearrangement uses TRBV6-6 and TRBJ2-3, with a weak D call TRBD1 (6 bases). Trimming removed 3 bases from V and 0 bases from J, with 10 bases in between. This CDR3 contains 15 residues. Germline V gene sequence: CDR1 MNHNY, CDR2 SVGAGI (reference sequence). CDR3 residues: CASSYQGLSTDTQYF. The CDR3 DNA follows: TGTGCCAGCAGTTATCAGGGGTTGAGCACAGATACGCAGTATTTT.

The V call is TRBV2, the J call TRBJ1-2, with TRBD1 matching over 7 bases. Germline V gives CDR1 SNHLY, CDR2 FYNNEI. With 9 bases clipped from V and 1 base from J, the junction kept 5 bases outside the gene matches. The CDR3 covers 13 residues. CDR3 nucleotide sequence: TGTGCCAGTCGGGACAGAAGTAACTATGGCTACACCTTC. Its translation is CASRDRSNYGYTF. Based on the CDR3 plus reference TRBV2 and TRBJ1-2, the full variable domain is EPEVTQTPSHQVTQMGQEVILRCVPISNHLYFYWYRQILGQKVEFLVSFYNNEISEKSEIFDDQFSVERPDGSNFTLKIRSTKLEDSAMYFCASRDRSNYGYTFGSGTRLTVV.

The chain employs TRBV27 and TRBJ1-1, with D perhaps matching TRBD1 (5 bases). The CDR3 loop spans 16 amino acids. Per germline, CDR1 MNHEY and CDR2 SMNVEV (reference sequence). With 7 bases removed from V and 1 base from J, the gap between germline ends came to 19 bases. CDR3 loop: CASMSLLTATNTEAFF. The CDR3 DNA is TGTGCCAGCATGTCCCTCCTGACAGCCACGAACACTGAAGCTTTCTTT.

The J gene is TRBJ1-1, the V gene TRBV5-1; 8 nucleotides agree with TRBD1. This CDR3 has 13 amino acids. J lost 11 bases, V lost 0 bases, and 6 bases had no gene match. Germline CDR1 is SGHRS and CDR2 is YFSETQ. The CDR3 is CASSLGRGLDAFF. In DNA form, the CDR3 reads TGCGCCAGCAGCTTGGGCAGGGGGCTTGACGCTTTCTTT.

The rearrangement links TRBV6-6 to TRBJ2-7, with 7 positions matching TRBD1. CDR3 size: 13 residues. V lost 8 bases, J lost 5 bases, and 9 bases stayed unmatched. CDR1 and CDR2 (germline): MNHNY, SVGAGI (reference sequence). DNA for the CDR3: TGTGCCAGCGGGACAGTTCACGTGAACGAGCAGTACTTC. This translates into CASGTVHVNEQYF.

This sequence joins TRBV10-2 and TRBJ2-4, with D perhaps matching TRBD2 (6 bases). V was pared by 6 bases and J by 2 bases, with 11 bases between. Germline lookup yields CDR1 WSHSY and CDR2 SAAADI. The CDR3 is made up of 14 amino acids. The CDR3 coding sequence is TGCGCCAGCAGGGAGGGGACTCCCAAAAACATTCAGTACTTC. Residues: CASREGTPKNIQYF.

This rearrangement joins TRBV30 to TRBJ1-2; 7 bases fit TRBD1. V dropped 6 bases and J dropped 4; count of bases not matched to a gene: 8. The CDR3 contains 13 residues. CDR1 is GTSNPN and CDR2 is SVGIG in the germline V gene (reference sequence). CDR3 DNA sequence: TGTGCCTGCGGTCCAGGGGGGAGCTATGGCTACACCTTC. Its protein product is CACGPGGSYGYTF.

A single count supports this clone. This chain joins TRBV5-1 and TRBJ1-4; TRBD1 is a possible D gene (5 bases). Germline-derived CDR1 and CDR2 are SGHRS and YFSETQ. The length of the CDR3 is 15 residues. Trimming removed 0 bases at V and 5 bases at J, with 11 bases between. The DNA for the CDR3 is TGCGCCAGCAGCTTGGATGGGACCAAAAATGAAAAACTGTTTTTT. It codes for CASSLDGTKNEKLFF.

This clone was recorded once. The genes are TRBV7-9 and TRBJ1-1; 7 nucleotides align to TRBD1. J was trimmed by 6 bases and V by 4 bases; bases with no gene match: 2. The CDR3 loop spans 12 amino acids. Germline loops: CDR1 SEHNR, CDR2 FQNEAQ (reference sequence). In DNA form, the CDR3 reads TGTGCCAGCAGCTCACAGGGGCCTGAAGCTTTCTTT. As protein: CASSSQGPEAFF.